This T cell receptor (beta chain) was observed in a study of blood T cell repertoires in COVID-19. The overall study: Sites across the United States, Italy and Spain contributed samples from acute and convalescent COVID-19.

The CDR3 spans 15 residues. CDR1 and CDR2 (germline): SQVTM, ANQGSEA. Trimming stripped 4 bases from V and 2 bases from J, with 17 bases between. This clone was counted at least ten times. TCRdb's table, derived via immunoSEQ multiplex PCR, lists solely in-frame clones and lacks some. Among some 220,000 clones listed, approximately 86% were seen once. The specimen sequenced was peripheral blood. This chain links TRBV29-1 with TRBJ1-2; D might be TRBD1 (5 bases). The TCR originated in a woman aged 55-69 years with active or convalescent COVID-19. CDR3 region: CSVGGVAGQNYGYTF. The CDR3, as DNA: TGCAGCGTTGGAGGGGTCGCGGGGCAAAACTATGGCTACACCTTC.